This record covers a single T cell receptor beta chain. Germline assignment: CDR1 MNHEY and CDR2 SMNVEV (reference sequence). CDR3 length: 16 amino acids. V lost 3 bases and J lost 7, with 22 bases in between. The sample comes from a study of blood T cell repertoires in COVID-19. Methods used by the authors: Estimates of nucleated cell counts were drawn from the amplification of reference gene primers. TCRdb's table, derived via immunoSEQ multiplex PCR, lists solely in-frame clones and lacks some. The D gene and trimming were derived from the DNA, and the V and J assignments and clone size from that table. The data hold about 280,000 clones, with under 90% observed a single time.

The V and J genes are TRBV27 and TRBJ2-7; possibly TRBD1 for D (5 bases). The material sequenced was peripheral blood. The TCR sequence derives from a man aged 50 or older with acute or convalescent COVID-19. The CDR3 here is CASSFFLSPQGEEQYF. CDR3 DNA: TGTGCCAGCAGTTTCTTCCTCTCCCCCCAAGGGGAAGAGCAGTACTTC.